This T cell receptor (delta chain) is drawn from a study of gamma-delta T cells after stem cell transplantation. TCRdb used CATT to re-call clones from the RT-PCR reads. The sample includes 2,500 or so delta-chain clones, around a fifth of them seen just once. The CDR3 sequence is 20 residues long. Trimming took 2 bases from V and 2 from J, leaving 27 bases between them. The germline V gene encodes CDR1 TSWWSYY and CDR2 QGS. The clonotype was recovered from a human donor. It is not recorded whose cells these are; they may come from a transplant donor. The rearrangement joins TRDV1 to TRDJ1, with D perhaps matching TRDD3 (5 bases). The sample comprised gamma-delta T cells. The DNA of the CDR3 is TGTGCTCTTGGGGAAAGGGGGCCAGGGCCTAGGCGCATACTGACCGATAAACTCATCTTT. Its protein product is CALGERGPGPRRILTDKLIF.